The 23 T cell receptor beta chains below were found in one sample sequenced in a study of vaccination effects on CD4 cells after COVID-19. Libraries were prepared by immunoSEQ multiplex PCR; TCRdb keeps only in-frame clonotypes and omits some of them. This table has over 30,000 clones, roughly four fifths appearing once. Their antigens are not known. After expansion with viral peptide pools in the ViraFEST assay, antigen-specific CD4+ T cells were sequenced. Following 10 days of culture, CD4+ T cells were isolated. Participants received two doses of either the BNT162b2 or mRNA-1273 vaccine. The sample here was CD4+ T cells from PBMCs cultured with HCoV-NL63 spike peptides, taken after COVID-19 vaccination. The receptors here all came from a human donor who received a COVID-19 vaccine. Some clones in this sample may be carry-over from other donors' samples.

V gene TRBV11-3 combines with J gene TRBJ2-2; D remains unclear. V lost 4 bases and J lost 0, with 6 bases in between. This CDR3 comprises 14 residues. Germline V gene lookup returns CDR1 SGHNT and CDR2 YENEEA. CDR3 in amino acids: CASSSVANTGELFF. The CDR3 nucleotides read TGTGCCAGCAGCTCCGTCGCGAACACCGGGGAGCTGTTTTTT.

The chain combines TRBV6-1 with TRBJ2-1; 9 bases fit TRBD1. The CDR3 spans 18 residues. Germline loops: CDR1 MNHNS, CDR2 SASEGT. V lost 2 bases, J lost 6 bases, and 14 bases stayed unmatched. For the CDR3, the DNA is TGTGCCAGCAGTGAATTAAACAGCCGGGACAGGGTTCCCAATGAGCAGTTCTTC. It encodes CASSELNSRDRVPNEQFF.

The J gene is TRBJ1-6, the V gene TRBV6-4; unclear D gene. The CDR3 totals 14 residues. Deletions cut 3 bases from V and 7 bases from J, with 10 bases between. CDR1 is MRHNA and CDR2 is SNTAGT in the germline V gene. CDR3 in amino acids: CASSDEGGNSPLHF. The CDR3 DNA follows: TGTGCCAGCAGTGATGAGGGAGGGAATTCACCCCTCCACTTT.

This chain connects TRBV5-1 to TRBJ1-1, with D tentatively TRBD1 (6 bases). The CDR3 is 15 amino acids. Germline V gives CDR1 SGHRS, CDR2 YFSETQ. The V end lost 4 bases, the J end lost 2 bases, and 15 bases lay between the germline ends. The CDR3 nucleotides are TGCGCCAGCAGCCCGACACAGGGACCAAACACTGAAGCTTTCTTT. Translated: CASSPTQGPNTEAFF. The variable domain in full, with the rest retrieved from reference TRBV5-1 and TRBJ1-1, is KAGVTQTPRYLIKTRGQQVTLSCSPISGHRSVSWYQQTPGQGLQFLFEYFSETQRNKGNFPGRFSGRQFSNSRSEMNVSTLELGDSALYLCASSPTQGPNTEAFFGQGTRLTVV.

V gene TRBV11-2 combines with J gene TRBJ2-2, with D hard to call. This CDR3 comprises 15 residues. Trimming took off 1 base at V and 3 bases at J, with 9 bases between the two ends. Per germline, CDR1 SGHAT and CDR2 FQNNGV. Here the CDR3 reads CASSLVRIYTGELFF. For the CDR3, the DNA is TGTGCCAGCAGCTTAGTCAGGATTTACACCGGGGAGCTGTTTTTT.

The rearrangement uses TRBV18 and TRBJ2-7, with D perhaps given as TRBD1 or TRBD2 (5 bases each). Trimming cost V 6 bases and J 0 bases, with 15 bases left between them. Germline V gene lookup returns CDR1 KGHSH and CDR2 LQKENI. This CDR3 spans 15 amino acids. This CDR3 is CASSRTGTGSYEQYV. CDR3 bases: TGTGCCAGCTCCCGTACCGGGACGGGCTCCTACGAGCAGTACGTC.

This clone was observed once. The chain combines TRBV14 with TRBJ1-2, with D perhaps TRBD1 (5 bases). The CDR3 spans 14 residues. The V gene lost 4 bases and the J gene lost 3 bases, with 12 bases spanning the gap. Germline CDR1 is SGHDN and CDR2 is FVKESK. The CDR3 loop reads CASSRLDTYYGYTF. CDR3 DNA sequence: TGTGCCAGCAGCCGCCTGGACACCTACTATGGCTACACCTTC.

In the case of this clone: At one of its ends the junction is not consistent with the germline gene, which may arise from a read error. The gene calls are TRBV2 and TRBJ1-1; perhaps TRBD1 as D (6 bases). Germline values: CDR1 SNHLY, CDR2 FYNNEI. The CDR3 loop spans 16 amino acids. DNA for the CDR3: TGTGCCAGCAAAGGGACGTTTAGGGGGTTGAACAGTGAAGCTTTCTTT. Translation gives CASKGTFRGLNSEAFF.

Only a few counts were recorded for this clone. The genes are TRBV12-3 or TRBV12-4 and TRBJ1-1; 9 bases match TRBD1. The CDR3 has 13 amino acids. The ends lost 5 bases at V and 7 bases at J; junction bases unmatched: 5. In DNA, the CDR3 is TGTGCCAGCAGTCCTACAGGGGGCGGTGAAGCTTTCTTT. It codes for CASSPTGGGEAFF.

This chain uses TRBV4-1 with TRBJ1-4, with D maybe TRBD1 (6 bases). Germline values: CDR1 MGHRA, CDR2 YSYEKL. The ends were cut back, 2 bases at V and 8 bases at J, with 15 bases in the middle. The CDR3 has 15 amino acids. CDR3 loop: CASSQLGGLWEKLFF. In DNA, the CDR3 is TGCGCCAGCAGCCAATTGGGGGGGCTCTGGGAAAAACTGTTTTTT.

The V and J genes are TRBV2 and TRBJ2-6; D perhaps matches TRBD1 (5 bases). The germline CDR1 and CDR2 sequences are SNHLY and FYNNEI. V shed 6 bases and J shed 0 bases, with 6 bases lying between them. This CDR3 contains 14 residues. The CDR3 spells CASRTGSGANVLTF. As DNA, the CDR3 is TGTGCCAGCAGAACAGGCTCTGGGGCCAACGTCCTGACTTTC.

In this sample, this clone turned up once. This chain links TRBV24-1 with TRBJ2-1, with D tentatively TRBD2 (6 bases). The ends were cut back, 3 bases at V and 4 bases at J, with 12 bases in the middle. Germline CDR1 and CDR2: KGHDR and SFDVKD. This CDR3 is built from 15 residues. The CDR3 region is CATSDVGGSYNEQFF. DNA of the CDR3: TGTGCCACCAGTGATGTTGGGGGGAGTTACAATGAGCAGTTCTTC.

The V gene is TRBV5-1, the J gene TRBJ2-6; D is possibly TRBD1 (5 bases). This CDR3 has 19 residues. V gave up 0 bases and J gave up 0 bases, with 16 bases separating them. CDR1 and CDR2 (germline): SGHRS, YFSETQ. The DNA of the CDR3 is TGCGCCAGCAGCTTGGAATTCTTGCGACAGAGCTCTGGGGCCAACGTCCTGACTTTC. Translation: CASSLEFLRQSSGANVLTF.

The chain combines TRBV2 with TRBJ1-1; D remains unclear. This CDR3 region has 12 residues. The germline CDR1 and CDR2 sequences are SNHLY and FYNNEI. V was cut by 4 bases and J by 8 bases, with 11 bases left in between. CDR3 nucleotide sequence: TGTGCCAGCAGTGCCAACCAAAGGGAAGCTTTCTTT. Translated, it gives CASSANQREAFF.

This chain connects TRBV29-1 to TRBJ2-2; possibly TRBD1 for D (6 bases). The CDR3 sequence is 14 residues long. Trimming took off 6 bases at V and 3 bases at J, with 14 bases between the two ends. From germline, CDR1 is SQVTM and CDR2 ANQGSEA. DNA for the CDR3: TGCAGCGTCCGAGTAGGGGGATACACCGGGGAGCTGTTTTTT. Protein product: CSVRVGGYTGELFF.

This chain joins TRBV30 and TRBJ1-5, with no clear D. CDR3 length: 12 residues. Germline CDR1 is GTSNPN and CDR2 is SVGIG (reference sequence). V was trimmed by 2 bases and J by 11 bases, leaving 13 bases between them. CDR3 amino acids: CAWSSAGLAQHF. The DNA of the CDR3 is TGTGCCTGGAGTTCCGCCGGATTGGCCCAGCATTTT.

This sequence joins TRBV18 and TRBJ2-7, with D uncertain. The CDR3 has 13 residues. V lost 6 bases and J 2 bases, leaving 11 bases between the germline ends. Germline CDR1 reads KGHSH; CDR2 reads LQKENI. The CDR3 DNA sequence: TGTGCCAGCTCGTCCTTGCCCGCCTACGAGCAGTACGTC. This translates into CASSSLPAYEQYV.

The CDR3: CASSPFGDTQYF. The CDR3 coding sequence is TGTGCCAGCAGCCCGTTTGGGGATACGCAGTATTTT. The chain carries TRBV12-3 or TRBV12-4 and TRBJ2-3; D uncertain. This CDR3 has 12 amino acids. The V gene lost 6 bases and the J gene lost 6 bases, with 10 bases spanning the gap.

The CDR3 nucleotides are TGTGCCAGCAGCTTAGTAACAGCGGCGCTGGGAGAGACCCAGTACTTC. Translated, it gives CASSLVTAALGETQYF. The V and J genes are TRBV11-2 and TRBJ2-5; possible D gene TRBD2, 5 bases. The germline gives CDR1 SGHAT, CDR2 FQNNGV. The ends were cut back, 1 base at V and 4 bases at J, with 16 bases in the middle. The CDR3 totals 16 residues.

This clone has more than one count but fewer than ten. The chain links TRBV28 to TRBJ1-5; D is ambiguous. The length of the CDR3 is 15 residues. V dropped 1 base and J dropped 1 base, with 8 bases sitting between them. Looked up from germline, CDR1 is MDHEN and CDR2 is SYDVKM. As DNA, the CDR3 is TGTGCCAGCAGTTTATTCCGCCTGAGCAATCAGCCCCAGCATTTT. This sequence encodes CASSLFRLSNQPQHF.

This chain connects TRBV19 to TRBJ1-6, with 9 positions matching TRBD1. Germline lookup yields CDR1 LNHDA and CDR2 SQIVND (reference sequence). With V trimmed by 5 bases and J by 0 bases, 5 bases remained unmatched. The CDR3 length is 17 residues. The CDR3 here is CASSVGQGSSYNSPLHF. In DNA, the CDR3 is TGTGCCAGTAGTGTTGGACAGGGGAGCTCCTATAATTCACCCCTCCACTTT.

The rearrangement uses TRBV27 and TRBJ1-5; unclear D gene. V shed 0 bases and J shed 7 bases, with 7 bases lying between them. The CDR3 has 13 residues. The germline CDR1 and CDR2 sequences are MNHEY and SMNVEV (reference sequence). CDR3 DNA sequence: TGTGCCAGCAGTTTATCTGGGAGGCAGCCCCAGCATTTT. It translates to CASSLSGRQPQHF.

The chain joins TRBV2 to TRBJ1-1, with no clear D. CDR1 and CDR2 (germline): SNHLY, FYNNEI. The CDR3 length is 13 residues. Trimming left V 6 bases short and J 4 bases short, with 12 bases between. CDR3 coding DNA: TGTGCCAGCAGCGGGGAGGGATTCACTGAAGCTTTCTTT. It is translated as CASSGEGFTEAFF.